This T cell receptor (beta chain) derives from a study of T cell changes during pregnancy in multiple sclerosis. Per the germline V gene, CDR1 is SGHAT and CDR2 is FQNNGV. V dropped 3 bases and J dropped 3 bases, with 12 bases sitting between them. The CDR3 contains 14 residues. Generated by immunoSEQ multiplex PCR, the TCRdb table keeps only in-frame clones and is missing some. This table has roughly 70,000 clones, approximately 90% appearing once. The TCR originated in a female donor with multiple sclerosis, enrolled in a pregnancy study. This specimen was peripheral blood, taken in the third trimester of pregnancy. The genes are TRBV11-2 and TRBJ2-7, with a weak D call TRBD2 (6 bases). The CDR3 sequence: CASSFDPGGYEQYF. The CDR3 region has the DNA TGTGCCAGCAGCTTTGACCCCGGGGGCTACGAGCAGTACTTC.